Here is one T cell receptor (beta chain) with its context. What it binds is unknown. The CDR3 loop spans 14 amino acids. Germline V gene lookup returns CDR1 SGHDN and CDR2 FVKESK. The V end lost 0 bases, the J end lost 5 bases, and 7 bases lay between the germline ends. These data are taken from a study of cytomegalovirus exposure and HLA in healthy donors. Study findings and constraints: 164 TCR beta chains were listed as cytomegalovirus-associated. Among TCR sequences, most were rare, though some public TCRs appeared in many donors. Data from an earlier analysis indicated that most TCR beta V segments were productive either about 87% or about 30% of the time.

The PCR made use of 60 Vbeta and 13 Jbeta primers. The assay was immunoSEQ multiplex PCR, and TCRdb's table has in-frame clones only and misses some. Of under 200,000 clones listed, roughly four fifths are singletons. The sequenced sample consisted of PBMCs. This chain links TRBV14 with TRBJ2-2, with no clear D. The origin of this receptor is a male donor in good health and CMV-seropositive. In DNA form, the CDR3 reads TGTGCCAGCAGCCAAGACACTATGACCGGGGAGCTGTTTTTT. Translated: CASSQDTMTGELFF.